This T cell receptor beta chain was observed in a study of response to subunit inactivated influenza vaccine. General observations from the study: There was a suggestion from the authors that each seasonal influenza vaccination recruits few new T cells.

The CDR3 extends over 14 amino acids. The germline V gene encodes CDR1 SGHAT and CDR2 FQNNGV. TCRdb analysed the RT-PCR reads with MiXCR anew, one entry per CDR3 protein. This repertoire shows hundreds of thousands of distinct CDR3 sequences, approximately 7.1% found once; its top ten account for roughly 13%. This clonotype was recorded only once. Its target is not known. One end of the junction fails to match germline, which may point to a read error. This TCR derives from a man between 45 and 75 years old who received an inactivated influenza vaccine. The chain has TRBV11-2 and TRBJ1-4; the D is unclear. The sample in question was PBMCs from blood, obtained less than 30 months after vaccination. The CDR3 DNA sequence: TGTACCAGCAGCTATGGTCTGCCTAGTGGAAAACTGTTTTTT. The encoded protein is CTSSYGLPSGKLFF.